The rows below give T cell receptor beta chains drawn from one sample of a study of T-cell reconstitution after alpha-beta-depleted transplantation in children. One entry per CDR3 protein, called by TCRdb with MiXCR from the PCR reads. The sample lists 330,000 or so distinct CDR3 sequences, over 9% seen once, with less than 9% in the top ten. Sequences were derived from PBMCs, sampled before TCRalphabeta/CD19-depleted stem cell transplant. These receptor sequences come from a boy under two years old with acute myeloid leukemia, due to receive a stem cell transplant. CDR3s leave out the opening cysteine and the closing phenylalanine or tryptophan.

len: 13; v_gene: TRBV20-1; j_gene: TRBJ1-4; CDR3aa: SARDRQRGNEKLF
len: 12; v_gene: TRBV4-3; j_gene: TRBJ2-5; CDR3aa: ASSQVVGQETQY
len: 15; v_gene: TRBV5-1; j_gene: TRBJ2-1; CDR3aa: ASSLPGERGGSNEQF
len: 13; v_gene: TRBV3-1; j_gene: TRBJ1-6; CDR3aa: ASTLWGDPVSPLH
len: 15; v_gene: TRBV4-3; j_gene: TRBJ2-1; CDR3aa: ASSQDRRTSGKNEQF
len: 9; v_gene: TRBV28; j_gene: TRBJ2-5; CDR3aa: ASRSQETQY
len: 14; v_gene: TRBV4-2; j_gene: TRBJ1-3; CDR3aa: ASSQARDRGRNTIY
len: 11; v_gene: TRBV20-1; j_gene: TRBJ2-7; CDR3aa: SALRTVSYEQY
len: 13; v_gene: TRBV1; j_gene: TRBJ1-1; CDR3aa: TSSQVSWRNTEAF
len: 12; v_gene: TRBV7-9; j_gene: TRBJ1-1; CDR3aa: ASRLIGLNTEAF
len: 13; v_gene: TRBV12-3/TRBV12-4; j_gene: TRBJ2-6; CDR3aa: ASIARISGANVLT
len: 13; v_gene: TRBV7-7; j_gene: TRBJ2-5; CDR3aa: ASSSGQGRRETQY
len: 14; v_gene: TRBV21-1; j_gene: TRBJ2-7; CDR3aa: ASIDPWTSGSLEQY
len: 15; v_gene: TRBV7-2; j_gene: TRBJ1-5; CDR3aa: ASSSRGTVVGNQPQH
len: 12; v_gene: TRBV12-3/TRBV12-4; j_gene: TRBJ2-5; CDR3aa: ASSPLAGGETQY
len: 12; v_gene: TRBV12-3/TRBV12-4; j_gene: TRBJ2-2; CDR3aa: ASSLEAGIGELF
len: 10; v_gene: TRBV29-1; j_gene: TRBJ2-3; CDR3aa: SVRASRDTQY
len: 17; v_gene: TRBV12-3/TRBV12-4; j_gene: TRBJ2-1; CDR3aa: ASSGASGSVPSSYNEQF
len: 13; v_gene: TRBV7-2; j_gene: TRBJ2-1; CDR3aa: ASSFSGGNYNEQF
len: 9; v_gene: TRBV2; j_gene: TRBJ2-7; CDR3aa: AGTQGYEQY
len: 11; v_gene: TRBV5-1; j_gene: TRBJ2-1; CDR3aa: ASSLRGLNEQF
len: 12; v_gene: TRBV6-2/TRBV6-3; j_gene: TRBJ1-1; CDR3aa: ASSYSERDTEAF
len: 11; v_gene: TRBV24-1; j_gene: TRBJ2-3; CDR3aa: ATAQGSTDTQY
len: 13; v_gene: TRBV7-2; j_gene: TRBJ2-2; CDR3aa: ASSSRRGNTGELF
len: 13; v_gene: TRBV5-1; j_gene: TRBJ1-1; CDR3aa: ASSLFLTGNTEAF
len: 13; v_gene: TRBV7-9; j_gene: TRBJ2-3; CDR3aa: ASSFRKGRGDTQY
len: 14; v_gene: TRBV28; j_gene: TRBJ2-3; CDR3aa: ASSGRLAAVTDTQY